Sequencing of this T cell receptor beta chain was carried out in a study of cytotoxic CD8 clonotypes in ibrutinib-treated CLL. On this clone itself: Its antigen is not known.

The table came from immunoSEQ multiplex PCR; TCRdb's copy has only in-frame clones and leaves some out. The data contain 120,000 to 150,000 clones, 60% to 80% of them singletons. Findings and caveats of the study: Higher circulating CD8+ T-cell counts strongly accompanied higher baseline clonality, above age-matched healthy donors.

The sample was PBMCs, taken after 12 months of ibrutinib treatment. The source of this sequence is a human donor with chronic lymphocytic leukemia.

In nucleotides, the CDR3 is TGTGCCAGCACCCAACTAGCGGGAGGTACAGATACGCAGTATTTT. Amino acids: CASTQLAGGTDTQYF. V and J are TRBV7-2 and TRBJ2-3; 12 bases are a match to TRBD2. This CDR3 has 15 amino acids. The junction had 5 bases not matched to a gene; V was cut back by 7 bases and J by 3 bases. Looked up from germline, CDR1 is SGHTA and CDR2 is FQGNSA. The full variable domain, with the rest looked up from reference TRBV7-2 and TRBJ2-3, is GAGVSQSPSNKVTEKGKDVELRCDPISGHTALYWYRQSLGQGLEFLIYFQGNSAPDKSGLPSDRFSAERTGGSVSTLTIQRTQQEDSAVYLCASTQLAGGTDTQYFGPGTRLTVL.